This T cell receptor beta chain was observed in a study of radiotherapy plus CTLA-4 blockade in lung cancer (dated by TCRdb to the late 2010s). A note on the overall study: Among the enrolled patients, roughly 17% had an objective response, and roughly 30% reached disease control. The full study reports these points: Increased serum interferon-beta after radiation, together with early dynamic changes in blood T cell clones, were reported to be the strongest predictors of response. After treatment with radiotherapy and ipilimumab, TCR clones that came from tumors expanded in the peripheral blood.

Focal radiation therapy combined with CTLA-4 blockade (ipilimumab) was tested in patients with chemo-refractory metastatic non-small-cell lung cancer. Libraries were made using the immunoSEQ multiplex PCR assay. Entries here come from immuneACCESS through TCRdb and include only in-frame sequences with V and J called. Some clones fail to appear in such tables; in the studies checked, an unresolved V gene covers under half of the shortfall, and the cause of the remainder is unknown. For this sample there are approximately 40,000 clones; approximately 86% appear just once. The biggest ten clones account for under 25% of the sample. The CDR3 contains 12 residues, cysteine and phenylalanine counted. The CDR3 DNA has 36 bases and is translated from base 1. CDR1 is given as MNHEY and CDR2 as SMNVEV, both from the germline V gene (reference sequence). The V and J ends are trimmed by 2 bases and 6 bases, leaving 8 bases between them.

As concerns this clone: Its antigen has not been determined. Per-base quality was not reported, and no clone a single base away is much larger than it.

Recombination connected TRBV27 to TRBJ2-7; a confident D gene designation cannot be given. Sequencing used peripheral blood, obtained from a patient treated with radiotherapy plus ipilimumab. The TCR was taken from a human donor with non-small cell lung cancer whose response to radiotherapy plus ipilimumab could not be evaluated. The DNA sequence is given as TGTGCCAGCAGTTTACACAATGGCGAGCAGTACTTC. The encoded protein is CASSLHNGEQYF.